Listed below are T cell receptor beta chains from one sample, sequenced in a study of OX40 agonist ivuxolimab in advanced cancers. Sequencing used immunoSEQ multiplex PCR; TCRdb keeps in-frame clones, though not all of them. The sample has approximately 74,000 clones; 90% to 95% are singletons. Material: CD4+ or CD8+ T cells sorted from blood, obtained in a trial of the OX40 agonist ivuxolimab. The receptors shown here come from an adult with an advanced solid tumor such as melanoma, head and neck, liver or kidney cancer. Both conserved end residues are part of each CDR3. D genes are given only for firm matches.

J,D,V,CDR3,DNA
TRBJ1-3,TRBD1,TRBV6-5,CASSYRRGLGNTIYF,TGTGCCAGCAGTTACCGCAGGGGGCTTGGAAACACCATATATTTT
TRBJ2-5,.,TRBV19,CASSMQQMKETQYF,TGTGCCAGTAGTATGCAACAGATGAAAGAGACCCAGTACTTC
TRBJ1-1,TRBD1,TRBV18,CASSRPGTGNTEAFF,TGTGCCAGCTCCCGTCCCGGGACAGGGAACACTGAAGCTTTCTTT
TRBJ2-7,.,TRBV1,CTSSSFPRPRNDEQYF,TGCACCAGCAGCTCGTTCCCCCGACCTCGCAATGACGAGCAGTACTTC
TRBJ2-1,TRBD2,TRBV7-9,CASRVAGGFYNEQFF,TGTGCCAGCAGGGTAGCGGGAGGTTTTTACAATGAGCAGTTCTTC
TRBJ2-7,TRBD2,TRBV27,CASSLRTSGRAIYEQYF,TGTGCCAGCAGTTTAAGAACTAGCGGGAGGGCAATCTACGAGCAGTACTTC
TRBJ2-7,.,TRBV7-9,CASSLPGNGDEQYF,TGTGCCAGCAGCTTACCAGGTAACGGGGACGAGCAGTACTTC
TRBJ1-5,.,TRBV2,CASSEIVGSQPQHF,TGTGCCAGCAGTGAAATCGTGGGTAGTCAGCCCCAGCATTTT
TRBJ1-1,.,TRBV28,CASSSDRYMNTEAFF,TGTGCCAGCAGTTCCGACAGATACATGAACACTGAAGCTTTCTTT
TRBJ1-3,TRBD1,TRBV7-7,CASSLAQGAGNTIYF,TGTGCTAGCAGCTTAGCACAGGGGGCAGGAAACACCATATATTTT
TRBJ2-3,TRBD2,TRBV18,CASCQVAGGSTDTQYF,TGTGCCAGCTGCCAGGTTGCGGGAGGGAGCACAGATACGCAGTATTTT
TRBJ1-2,.,TRBV14,CASSPDVNYGYTF,TGTGCCAGCAGCCCGGACGTAAACTATGGCTACACCTTC
TRBJ1-2,TRBD1,TRBV6-6,CASSNRQGRANGYTF,TGTGCCAGCAGTAACAGACAGGGAAGGGCCAATGGCTACACCTTC
TRBJ2-2,TRBD2,TRBV11-2,CASSIRLAGAGELFF,TGTGCCAGCAGCATTAGACTAGCGGGAGCGGGGGAGCTGTTTTTT
TRBJ2-1,TRBD2,TRBV18,CASSPPIGGSTVEQFF,TGTGCCAGCTCACCACCTATAGGCGGGAGTACGGTTGAGCAGTTCTTC
TRBJ2-7,.,TRBV18,CASSPPTGSYEQYF,TGTGCCAGCTCACCACCGACTGGTTCCTACGAGCAGTACTTC
TRBJ2-3,.,TRBV21-1,CASSRERAGTQYF,TGTGCCAGCAGCCGAGAGCGAGCAGGTACGCAGTATTTT